The clone carrying this T cell receptor beta chain was observed a few times. Antigen specificity is unknown. The sample originates from a study of CD8 T cells in ankylosing spondylitis. Overall study findings and caveats: Typical of ankylosing spondylitis blood, it appeared, was a TCR beta motif of under 10 highly homologous variants. Reactive arthritis synovial fluid and blood previously showed some of these motif variants.

Germline CDR1 reads WNHNN; CDR2 reads SYGVQD (reference sequence). The V and J ends lost 6 bases and 9 bases, in that order; junction bases with no gene match: 4. The CDR3 runs 13 residues. A single record per CDR3 protein comes from TCRdb applying MiXCR to the 5' RACE reads. The table has nearly 250,000 distinct CDR3 sequences, roughly 32% seen once. The chain is built from TRBV10-1 and TRBJ2-1, with 11 bases that match TRBD2. Material for sequencing was blood, either unsorted or a sorted T cell fraction (not recorded which). The sequence was collected from a male donor with ankylosing spondylitis or in good health (not recorded which). CDR3 region: CASSTTSGAEQFF. Here the CDR3 DNA reads TGCGCCAGCAGCACGACTAGCGGGGCTGAGCAGTTCTTC.